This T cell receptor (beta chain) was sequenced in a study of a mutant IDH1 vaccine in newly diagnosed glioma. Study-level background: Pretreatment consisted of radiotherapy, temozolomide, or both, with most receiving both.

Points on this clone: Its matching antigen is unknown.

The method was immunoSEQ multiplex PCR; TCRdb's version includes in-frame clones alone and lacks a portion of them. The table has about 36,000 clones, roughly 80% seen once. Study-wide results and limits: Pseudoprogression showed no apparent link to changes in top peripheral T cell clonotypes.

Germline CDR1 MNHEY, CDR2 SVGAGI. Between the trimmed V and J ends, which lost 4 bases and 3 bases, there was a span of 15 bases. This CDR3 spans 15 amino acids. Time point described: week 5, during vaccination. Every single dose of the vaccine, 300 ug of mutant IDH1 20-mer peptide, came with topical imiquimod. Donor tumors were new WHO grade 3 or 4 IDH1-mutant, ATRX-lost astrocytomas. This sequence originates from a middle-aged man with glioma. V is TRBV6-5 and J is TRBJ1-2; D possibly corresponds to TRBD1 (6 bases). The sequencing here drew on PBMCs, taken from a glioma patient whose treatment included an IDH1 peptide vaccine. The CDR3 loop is CASSFYREGDYGYTF. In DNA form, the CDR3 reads TGTGCCAGCAGTTTCTACAGGGAAGGGGACTATGGCTACACCTTC.